The rows below give T cell receptor beta chains drawn from one sample of a study of blood T cell repertoires in COVID-19. Produced via immunoSEQ multiplex PCR; TCRdb's table is partial and in-frame only. The data contain 300,000 or so clones, more than 90% of them singletons. Specimen: PBMCs or T cells enriched from blood (not recorded which). The receptors shown here come from a man aged 55 to 70 who had recovered from COVID-19. The CDR3 runs from the conserved cysteine through the conserved F or W. A D gene is named only where the DNA matches it firmly. Clone size is stated in some rows and not others, as once, few, many or a class when expanded.

-	-	TRBV5-4	TRBJ2-3	CASSLGGAGDTQYF	TGTGCCAGCAGCCTAGGGGGGGCGGGAGATACGCAGTATTTT
TRBD2	-	TRBV13	TRBJ2-2	CASSPLAGGNTGELFF	TGTGCCAGCAGCCCTCTAGCGGGGGGTAACACCGGGGAGCTGTTTTTT
TRBD1	once	TRBV5-6	TRBJ1-4	CASSFNYGQATNEKLFF	TGTGCCAGCAGCTTTAATTACGGACAGGCAACTAATGAAAAACTGTTTTTT
-	-	TRBV11-2	TRBJ1-6	CASSSSGKGSPLHF	TGTGCCAGCAGCTCTTCGGGAAAGGGTTCACCCCTCCACTTT
-	once	TRBV5-5	TRBJ1-2	CASSLGTGTSTNYGYTF	TGTGCCAGCAGCTTGGGTACAGGGACCTCCACTAACTATGGCTACACCTTC
-	-	TRBV16	TRBJ2-1	CASSQSGHSSAEQFF	TGTGCCAGCAGCCAATCGGGTCATTCTAGCGCTGAGCAGTTCTTC
-	-	TRBV7-6	TRBJ1-1	CASSNSLNTEAFF	TGTGCCAGCAGCAACTCTTTGAACACTGAAGCTTTCTTT
-	-	TRBV20-1	TRBJ1-2	CSATNNYGYTF	TGCAGTGCTACTAACAACTATGGCTACACCTTC
-	few	TRBV7-9	TRBJ2-3	CASSLSSDFTDTQYF	TGTGCCAGCAGCTTAAGTTCAGATTTCACAGATACGCAGTATTTT
-	-	TRBV7-2	TRBJ1-2	CASSLERQGGGYTF	TGTGCCAGCAGCTTAGAGCGCCAGGGCGGAGGCTACACCTTC
TRBD1	-	TRBV30	TRBJ1-1	CAWSGSVFGRTGTEAFF	TGTGCCTGGAGTGGGTCGGTTTTCGGGCGGACAGGAACTGAAGCTTTCTTT
-	-	TRBV18	TRBJ2-7	CASSPGTTYEQYF	TGTGCCAGCTCACCCGGGACAACCTACGAGCAGTACTTC
TRBD1	-	TRBV15	TRBJ1-4	CATSSLDRAVNEKLFF	TGTGCCACCAGCAGTCTCGACAGGGCGGTAAATGAAAAACTGTTTTTT
TRBD1	-	TRBV13	TRBJ1-6	CASSHGTAYNSPLHF	TGTGCCAGCAGCCATGGGACAGCGTATAATTCACCCCTCCACTTT
TRBD1	-	TRBV18	TRBJ2-1	CASSPLVGTGFREQFF	TGTGCCAGCTCACCCCTCGTCGGGACAGGGTTTCGGGAGCAGTTCTTC
TRBD1	-	TRBV27	TRBJ2-3	CASTASDREADTQYF	TGTGCCAGCACCGCGTCGGACAGGGAGGCAGATACGCAGTATTTT
-	-	TRBV6-5	TRBJ2-7	CASSYSISGNYEQYF	TGTGCCAGCAGTTACTCGATTTCAGGGAATTACGAGCAGTACTTC
-	once	TRBV18	TRBJ2-1	CASSLGDLALDEQFF	TGTGCCAGCTCCCTCGGGGACTTAGCGCTCGATGAGCAGTTCTTC
-	-	TRBV15	TRBJ2-3	CATSRDLDSDTQYF	TGTGCCACCAGCAGAGATTTGGACTCCGATACGCAGTATTTT
TRBD1	-	TRBV6-5	TRBJ1-4	CASRLQGVGEKLFF	TGTGCCAGCAGACTACAGGGGGTGGGTGAAAAACTGTTTTTT
TRBD1	-	TRBV4-1	TRBJ2-7	CASSPDRGAKEQYF	TGCGCCAGCAGCCCGGACAGGGGTGCAAAGGAGCAGTACTTC
-	-	TRBV6-5	TRBJ1-4	CASSSLGGTNEKLFF	TGTGCCAGCAGTTCCTTAGGGGGTACTAATGAAAAACTGTTTTTT
TRBD2	-	TRBV25-1	TRBJ2-1	CASSGLAGGLGSYNEQFF	TGTGCCAGCAGTGGACTAGCGGGGGGTCTGGGCTCCTACAATGAGCAGTTCTTC
TRBD2	-	TRBV5-1	TRBJ2-1	CASSNLAGEAGEQFF	TGCGCCAGCAGCAACCTAGCGGGAGAAGCCGGTGAGCAGTTCTTC
-	once	TRBV5-1	TRBJ2-1	CASSSGSWEGDYNEQFF	TGCGCCAGCAGCTCCGGATCGTGGGAGGGGGATTACAATGAGCAGTTCTTC
TRBD2	-	TRBV3-1/TRBV3-2	TRBJ2-7	CASSLGGGSSYEQYF	TGTGCCAGCAGCCTAGGCGGGGGTAGCTCCTACGAGCAGTACTTC
TRBD2	-	TRBV5-1	TRBJ2-7	CASSLWSSGSGPSYEQYF	TGCGCCAGCAGCTTGTGGTCTAGCGGGAGCGGCCCTTCCTACGAGCAGTACTTC
-	-	TRBV7-3	TRBJ2-2	CASSFGAGPTGELFF	TGTGCCAGCAGCTTCGGGGCGGGGCCCACCGGGGAGCTGTTTTTT
TRBD1	once	TRBV5-4	TRBJ1-5	CASSLGTGSNQPQHF	TGTGCCAGCAGCTTGGGGACAGGGAGCAATCAGCCCCAGCATTTT
TRBD2	-	TRBV2	TRBJ2-1	CASTVLTAGGAYYEQFF	TGTGCCAGCACCGTATTAACGGCGGGAGGGGCGTATTATGAGCAGTTCTTC
-	-	TRBV5-3	TRBJ2-2	CARPPGEGGELFF	TGTGCCAGACCACCGGGGGAAGGGGGGGAGCTGTTTTTT
-	-	TRBV6-5	TRBJ2-1	CATRVLAAYNEQFF	TGTGCCACCCGGGTTTTAGCGGCCTACAATGAGCAGTTCTTC
TRBD1	-	TRBV7-9	TRBJ1-2	CASSAGQGHYGYTF	TGTGCCAGCAGCGCAGGACAGGGTCACTATGGCTACACCTTC
-	-	TRBV6-6	TRBJ1-5	CASKAAYSNQPQHF	TGTGCCAGCAAGGCGGCCTATAGCAATCAGCCCCAGCATTTT
TRBD1	-	TRBV5-4	TRBJ2-7	CASSFYRDSYEQYF	TGTGCCAGCAGCTTTTACCGGGACAGCTACGAGCAGTACTTC